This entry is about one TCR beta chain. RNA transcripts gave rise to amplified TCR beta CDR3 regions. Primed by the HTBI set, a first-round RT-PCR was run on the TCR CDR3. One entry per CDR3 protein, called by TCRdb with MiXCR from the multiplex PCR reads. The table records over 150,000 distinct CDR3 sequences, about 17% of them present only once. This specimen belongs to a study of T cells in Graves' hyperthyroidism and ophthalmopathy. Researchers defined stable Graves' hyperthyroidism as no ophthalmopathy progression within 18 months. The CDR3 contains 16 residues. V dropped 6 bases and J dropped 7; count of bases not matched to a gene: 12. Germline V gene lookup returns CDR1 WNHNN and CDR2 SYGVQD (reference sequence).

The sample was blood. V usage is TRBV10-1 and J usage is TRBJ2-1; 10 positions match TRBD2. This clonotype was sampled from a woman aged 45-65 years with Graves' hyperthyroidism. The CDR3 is CASSPWTSGRENEQFF. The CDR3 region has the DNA TGCGCCAGCAGCCCCTGGACTAGCGGACGTGAAAATGAGCAGTTCTTC.